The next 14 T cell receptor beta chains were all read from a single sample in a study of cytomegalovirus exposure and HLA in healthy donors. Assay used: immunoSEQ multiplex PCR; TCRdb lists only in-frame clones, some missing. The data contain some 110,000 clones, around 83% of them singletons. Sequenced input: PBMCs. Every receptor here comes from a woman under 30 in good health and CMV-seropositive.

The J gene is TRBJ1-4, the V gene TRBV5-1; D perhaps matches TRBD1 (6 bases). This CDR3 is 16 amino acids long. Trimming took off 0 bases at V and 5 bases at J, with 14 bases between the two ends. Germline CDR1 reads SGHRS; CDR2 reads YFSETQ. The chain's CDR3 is CASSLAGGGANEKLFF. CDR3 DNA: TGCGCCAGCAGCTTGGCGGGGGGGGGCGCCAATGAAAAACTGTTTTTT. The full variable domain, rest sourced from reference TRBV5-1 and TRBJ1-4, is KAGVTQTPRYLIKTRGQQVTLSCSPISGHRSVSWYQQTPGQGLQFLFEYFSETQRNKGNFPGRFSGRQFSNSRSEMNVSTLELGDSALYLCASSLAGGGANEKLFFGSGTQLSVL.

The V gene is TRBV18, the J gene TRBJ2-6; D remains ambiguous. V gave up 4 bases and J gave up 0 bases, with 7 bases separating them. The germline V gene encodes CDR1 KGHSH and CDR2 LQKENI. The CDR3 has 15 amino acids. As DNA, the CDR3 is TGTGCCAGCTCACAACAACACTCTGGGGCCAACGTCCTGACTTTC. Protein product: CASSQQHSGANVLTF.

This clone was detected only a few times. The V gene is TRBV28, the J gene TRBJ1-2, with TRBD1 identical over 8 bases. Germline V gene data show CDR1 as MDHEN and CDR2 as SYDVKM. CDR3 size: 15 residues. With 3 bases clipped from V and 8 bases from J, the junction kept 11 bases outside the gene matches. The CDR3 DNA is TGTGCCAGCAGTTTCCCCCGGACAGGGATGTTGGGCTACACCTTC. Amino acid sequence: CASSFPRTGMLGYTF.

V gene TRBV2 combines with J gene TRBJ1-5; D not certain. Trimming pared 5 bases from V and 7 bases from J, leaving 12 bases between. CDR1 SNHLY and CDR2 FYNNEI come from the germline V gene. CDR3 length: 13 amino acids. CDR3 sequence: CASSMALRQPQHF. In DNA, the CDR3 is TGTGCCAGCAGTATGGCTCTGCGGCAGCCCCAGCATTTT.

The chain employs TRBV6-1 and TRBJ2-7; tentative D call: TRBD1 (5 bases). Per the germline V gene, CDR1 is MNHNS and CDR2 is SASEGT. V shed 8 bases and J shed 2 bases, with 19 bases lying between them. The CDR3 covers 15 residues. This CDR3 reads CASATYGLGAYEQYF. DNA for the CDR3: TGTGCCAGCGCGACATACGGATTAGGGGCCTACGAGCAGTACTTC.

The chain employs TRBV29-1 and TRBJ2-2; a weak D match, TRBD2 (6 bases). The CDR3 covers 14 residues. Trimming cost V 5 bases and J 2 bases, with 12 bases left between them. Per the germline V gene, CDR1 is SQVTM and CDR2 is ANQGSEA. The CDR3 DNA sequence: TGCAGCGTTAAGGGCGGGATTAACACCGGGGAGCTGTTTTTT. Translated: CSVKGGINTGELFF.

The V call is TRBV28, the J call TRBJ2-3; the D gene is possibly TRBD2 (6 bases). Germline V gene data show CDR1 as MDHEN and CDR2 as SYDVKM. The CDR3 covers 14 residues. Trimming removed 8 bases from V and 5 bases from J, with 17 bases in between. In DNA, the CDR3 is TGTGCCAGCCCGCCGGCCGGGGGACGAGATACGCAGTATTTT. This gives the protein CASPPAGGRDTQYF.

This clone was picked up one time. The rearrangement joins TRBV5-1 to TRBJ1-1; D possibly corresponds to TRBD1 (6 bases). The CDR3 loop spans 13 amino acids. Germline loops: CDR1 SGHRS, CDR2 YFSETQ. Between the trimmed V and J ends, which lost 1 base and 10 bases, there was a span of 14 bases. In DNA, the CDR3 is TGCGCCAGCAGCTTGAGAACAGGGCACCCAGCTTTCTTT. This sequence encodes CASSLRTGHPAFF.

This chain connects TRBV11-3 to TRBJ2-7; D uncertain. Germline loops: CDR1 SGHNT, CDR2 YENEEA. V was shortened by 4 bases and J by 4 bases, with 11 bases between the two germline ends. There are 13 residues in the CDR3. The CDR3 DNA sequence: TGTGCCAGCAGCTACCGGGTTTTGTACGAGCAGTACTTC. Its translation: CASSYRVLYEQYF.

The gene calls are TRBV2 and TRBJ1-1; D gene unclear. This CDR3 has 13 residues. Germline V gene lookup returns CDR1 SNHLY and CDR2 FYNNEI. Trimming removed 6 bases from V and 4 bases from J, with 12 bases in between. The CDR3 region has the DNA TGTGCCAGCAGAGCCCTCCCGGGCACTGAAGCTTTCTTT. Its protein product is CASRALPGTEAFF.

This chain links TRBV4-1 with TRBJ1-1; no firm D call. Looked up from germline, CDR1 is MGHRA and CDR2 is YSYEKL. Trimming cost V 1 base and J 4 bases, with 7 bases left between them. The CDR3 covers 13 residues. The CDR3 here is CASSQGVGTEAFF. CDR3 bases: TGCGCCAGCAGCCAAGGAGTCGGCACTGAAGCTTTCTTT.

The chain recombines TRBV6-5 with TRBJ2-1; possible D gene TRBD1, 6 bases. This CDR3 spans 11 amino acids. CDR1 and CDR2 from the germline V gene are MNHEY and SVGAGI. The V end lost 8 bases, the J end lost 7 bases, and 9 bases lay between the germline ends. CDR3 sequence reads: CASRDRNEQFF. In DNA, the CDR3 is TGTGCCAGCCGTGACAGGAATGAGCAGTTCTTC.

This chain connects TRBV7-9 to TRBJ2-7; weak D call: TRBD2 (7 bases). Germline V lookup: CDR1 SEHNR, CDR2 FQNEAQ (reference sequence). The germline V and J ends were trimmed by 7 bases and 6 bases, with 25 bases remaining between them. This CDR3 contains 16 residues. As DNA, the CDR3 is TGTGCCAGCACCATATTGGTAAAATGGGGGGGGCTCGAGCAGTACTTC. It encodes CASTILVKWGGLEQYF.

The CDR3 DNA sequence: TGTGCCAGCCGCCTTTCCCGGGGGGATTACGAGCAGTACTTC. Translating it yields CASRLSRGDYEQYF. The chain joins TRBV19 to TRBJ2-7, with 7 bases fitting TRBD2. The V gene's germline CDR1 is LNHDA and CDR2 SQIVND (reference sequence). CDR3 size: 14 residues. After removal of 9 bases from V and 4 bases from J, the junction contained 12 bases not matched to a gene.